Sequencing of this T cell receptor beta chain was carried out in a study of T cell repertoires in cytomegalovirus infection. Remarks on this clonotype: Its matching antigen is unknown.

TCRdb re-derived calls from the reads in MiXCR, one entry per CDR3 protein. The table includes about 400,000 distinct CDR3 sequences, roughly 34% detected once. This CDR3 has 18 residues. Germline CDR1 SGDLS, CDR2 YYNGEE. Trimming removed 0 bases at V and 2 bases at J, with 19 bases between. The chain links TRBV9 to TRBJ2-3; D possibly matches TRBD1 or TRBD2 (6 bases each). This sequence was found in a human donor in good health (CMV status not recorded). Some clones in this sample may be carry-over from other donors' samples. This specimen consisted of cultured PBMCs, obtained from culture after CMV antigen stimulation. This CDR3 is CASSVARGRTAITDTQYF. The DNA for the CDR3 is TGTGCCAGCAGCGTAGCCCGGGGGAGGACAGCCATCACAGATACGCAGTATTTT.